What follows are 27 T cell receptor beta chains derived from one specimen sequenced in a study of T-cell memory formation after mild COVID-19. MiXCR was run by TCRdb on the 5' RACE reads, yielding one entry per CDR3 protein. The table lists around 410,000 distinct CDR3 sequences, more than 20% of them singletons. Sequenced sample: PBMCs or a T cell subset sorted from them (not recorded which). These receptors were taken from an adult woman who had mild COVID-19 (a few samples of this study predate the infection). Cell type and time point are not known.

This clonotype was detected a few times. The chain combines TRBV2 with TRBJ2-2, with 8 positions matching TRBD1. The CDR3 covers 16 residues. In germline, CDR1 is SNHLY, CDR2 FYNNEI. V dropped 3 bases and J dropped 1; count of bases not matched to a gene: 4. The CDR3 DNA is TGTGCCAGCAGTGATACGGGACAGGAGAACACCGGGGAGCTGTTTTTT. Residues: CASSDTGQENTGELFF. Complete variable domain (other parts from reference TRBV2 and TRBJ2-2): EPEVTQTPSHQVTQMGQEVILRCVPISNHLYFYWYRQILGQKVEFLVSFYNNEISEKSEIFDDQFSVERPDGSNFTLKIRSTKLEDSAMYFCASSDTGQENTGELFFGEGSRLTVL.

V and J are TRBV24-1 and TRBJ1-2; D remains unclear. The CDR3 loop spans 13 amino acids. Trimming took 5 bases from V and 1 from J, leaving 7 bases between them. Germline values: CDR1 KGHDR, CDR2 SFDVKD. For the CDR3, the DNA is TGTGCCACCAGTGGGCCGGGTAACTATGGCTACACCTTC. Translation gives CATSGPGNYGYTF.

V usage is TRBV4-1 and J usage is TRBJ2-3; 9 nucleotides match TRBD2. V trimming: 1 base; J trimming: 3 bases; junction bases outside the gene matches: 8. This CDR3 is 17 amino acids long. Germline CDR1 is MGHRA and CDR2 is YSYEKL. CDR3 DNA: TGCGCCAGCAGCCAAGGTCCCAGCGGGAGGATTACAGATACGCAGTATTTT. Its protein product is CASSQGPSGRITDTQYF.

V and J are TRBV7-6 and TRBJ2-2; D is perhaps TRBD2 (5 bases). The CDR3 runs 15 residues. With 2 bases removed from V and 6 bases from J, the gap between germline ends came to 13 bases. Germline V CDR1 and CDR2: SGHVS, FNYEAQ. The CDR3 reads CASSLTLALPGELFF. Here the CDR3 DNA reads TGTGCCAGCAGCTTAACCCTAGCTCTTCCCGGGGAGCTGTTTTTT.

This chain connects TRBV5-1 to TRBJ2-7, with a tentative D call TRBD1 (5 bases). The CDR3 covers 14 residues. V was pared by 2 bases and J by 2 bases, with 11 bases between. CDR1 and CDR2 from the germline V gene are SGHRS and YFSETQ. This CDR3 reads CASSFSWGPYEQYF. The CDR3 DNA reads TGCGCCAGCAGCTTCTCATGGGGCCCCTACGAGCAGTACTTC.

The chain uses TRBV10-3 and TRBJ2-2; TRBD1 agrees at 7 bases. V trimming: 8 bases; J trimming: 3 bases; junction bases outside the gene matches: 6. Germline V gene sequence: CDR1 ENHRY, CDR2 SYGVKD. The CDR3 has 14 residues. In DNA, the CDR3 is TGTGCCATCCCTAGACAGGGTTACACCGGGGAGCTGTTTTTT. As protein: CAIPRQGYTGELFF.

This clonotype has only a few counts. This chain links TRBV20-1 with TRBJ2-7; 7 bases agree with TRBD1. Germline V gives CDR1 DFQATT, CDR2 SNEGSKA (reference sequence). The CDR3 loop spans 13 amino acids. V gave up 0 bases and J gave up 6 bases; unmatched junction bases: 5. The CDR3 DNA sequence: TGCAGTGCTAGAGACTGGACAGGTTCCGAGCAGTACTTC. Amino acids: CSARDWTGSEQYF.

This clonotype turned up a few times. This chain uses TRBV12-3 or TRBV12-4 with TRBJ2-7, with D perhaps TRBD2 (6 bases). Trimming pared 6 bases from V and 6 bases from J, leaving 18 bases between. This CDR3 spans 14 amino acids. The CDR3 reads CASRTETTSSEQYF. CDR3 bases: TGTGCCAGCAGGACCGAAACGACTAGTTCCGAGCAGTACTTC.

The V gene is TRBV24-1, the J gene TRBJ2-7, with D unresolved. The CDR3 has 14 amino acids. V was cut by 3 bases and J by 2 bases, with 10 bases left in between. The germline CDR1 and CDR2 sequences are KGHDR and SFDVKD. The CDR3 nucleotides are TGTGCCACCAGTGATCCCCGAAATGCCTACGAGCAGTACTTC. Translated, it gives CATSDPRNAYEQYF.

There are a few counts of this clonotype. J is TRBJ1-1 and V is TRBV5-1; no clear D. The germline V and J ends were trimmed by 0 bases and 11 bases, with 14 bases remaining between them. CDR1 and CDR2 (germline): SGHRS, YFSETQ. The CDR3 loop spans 13 amino acids. The CDR3 spells CASSLARAERAFF. In DNA form, the CDR3 reads TGCGCCAGCAGCTTGGCAAGGGCGGAGAGGGCTTTCTTT.

The chain couples TRBV4-1 to TRBJ2-2; 9 bases line up with TRBD1. The V and J ends lost 4 bases and 5 bases, in that order; junction bases with no gene match: 11. Per the germline V gene, CDR1 is MGHRA and CDR2 is YSYEKL. The CDR3 has 17 residues. Written as DNA, the CDR3 is TGCGCCAGCAGCCGAGCCGCACAGGGGGCACGAACCGGGGAGCTGTTTTTT. Protein sequence: CASSRAAQGARTGELFF.

This chain uses TRBV20-1 with TRBJ1-2; the match to TRBD1 covers 7 bases. This CDR3 has 14 residues. V lost 3 bases and J lost 7; bases outside the gene matches: 11. Germline CDR1 is DFQATT and CDR2 is SNEGSKA (reference sequence). CDR3 DNA sequence: TGCAGTGCTAGTGTGTCAGGGGGAGAAGCTGGCTACACCTTC. Translation gives CSASVSGGEAGYTF.

This clonotype was seen a few times. This sequence joins TRBV9 and TRBJ2-1; 8 nucleotides align to TRBD2. CDR1 and CDR2 (germline): SGDLS, YYNGEE. V trimming: 2 bases; J trimming: 10 bases; junction bases outside the gene matches: 14. The CDR3 has 16 amino acids. DNA of the CDR3: TGTGCCAGCAGCGTTGTTCCGGCCCCTCGACTAGCGGAGCAGTTCTTC. Its translation: CASSVVPAPRLAEQFF.

The table lists this clonotype with many counts. The V and J genes are TRBV7-9 and TRBJ2-7; no clear D gene. The length of the CDR3 is 11 residues. Deletions cut 6 bases from V and 0 bases from J, with 3 bases between. Germline loops: CDR1 SEHNR, CDR2 FQNEAQ (reference sequence). The CDR3: CASSASYEQYF. The CDR3 coding sequence is TGTGCCAGCAGTGCCTCCTACGAGCAGTACTTC.

V usage is TRBV2 and J usage is TRBJ2-3; D is perhaps TRBD1 (5 bases). V lost 8 bases to trimming and J lost 2 bases, with 14 bases between them. The CDR3 totals 14 residues. Germline CDR1 and CDR2: SNHLY and FYNNEI. Here the CDR3 DNA reads TGTGCCAGCTCTGGCAGGGTCATCACAGATACGCAGTATTTT. It codes for CASSGRVITDTQYF.

This clonotype was observed a handful of times. This rearrangement joins TRBV5-1 to TRBJ1-2; 9 bases match TRBD1. The length of the CDR3 is 16 residues. CDR1 and CDR2 from the germline V gene are SGHRS and YFSETQ. V trimming: 3 bases; J trimming: 4 bases; junction bases outside the gene matches: 10. CDR3 protein: CASSSTGTGRSYGYTF. Here the CDR3 DNA reads TGCGCCAGCAGCTCTACCGGGACAGGGAGGAGCTATGGCTACACCTTC. The complete variable domain, with remaining parts taken from reference TRBV5-1 and TRBJ1-2, reads KAGVTQTPRYLIKTRGQQVTLSCSPISGHRSVSWYQQTPGQGLQFLFEYFSETQRNKGNFPGRFSGRQFSNSRSEMNVSTLELGDSALYLCASSSTGTGRSYGYTFGSGTRLTVV.

This clonotype was detected a few times. The chain has TRBV10-3 and TRBJ2-7; TRBD2 agrees at 14 bases. CDR1 ENHRY and CDR2 SYGVKD come from the germline V gene. Trimming cost V 6 bases and J 4 bases; bases outside gene matches: 2. The CDR3 has 14 amino acids. This chain's CDR3 is CAIRGLAGDYEQYF. As DNA, the CDR3 is TGTGCCATCAGGGGACTAGCGGGAGATTACGAGCAGTACTTC.

A few counts support this clonotype. The J gene is TRBJ2-2, the V gene TRBV29-1, with TRBD1 matching 9 bases. V lost 0 bases to trimming and J lost 4 bases; unmatched junction nucleotides: 6. CDR1 is SQVTM, CDR2 ANQGSEA, per germline. The CDR3 contains 16 residues. The CDR3 here is CSVEDIGTGRTGELFF. The DNA of the CDR3 is TGCAGCGTTGAAGATATCGGGACAGGGCGCACCGGGGAGCTGTTTTTT.

This chain joins TRBV4-3 and TRBJ2-5; D not resolved. V lost 0 bases and J 1 base, leaving 12 bases between the germline ends. Germline V lookup: CDR1 LGHNA, CDR2 YSLEER. The CDR3 runs 16 residues. DNA for the CDR3: TGCGCCAGCAGCCAAGATCGGTGGCGGTCCCAAGAGACCCAGTACTTC. This translates into CASSQDRWRSQETQYF.

This clonotype has just a few counts. This chain connects TRBV6-5 to TRBJ1-6; D not certain. The germline gives CDR1 MNHEY, CDR2 SVGAGI. Trimming cost V 0 bases and J 7 bases, with 10 bases left between them. There are 15 residues in the CDR3. CDR3 sequence (DNA): TGTGCCAGCAGTTACTCGAGTACGGCCAATTCACCCCTCCACTTT. It yields the protein CASSYSSTANSPLHF.

This clonotype was seen at least ten times. The chain is built from TRBV24-1 and TRBJ2-5; weak D call: TRBD1 (7 bases). V was clipped by 7 bases and J by 5 bases, with 19 bases between them. The CDR3 sequence is 15 residues long. CDR1 KGHDR and CDR2 SFDVKD come from the germline V gene. The CDR3 spells CATSVNQGGSETQYF. The CDR3 region has the DNA TGTGCCACCAGCGTAAATCAGGGGGGCAGCGAGACCCAGTACTTC.

J is TRBJ2-5 and V is TRBV15; D may be TRBD1 (5 bases). Trimming cost V 0 bases and J 4 bases, with 15 bases left between them. Germline loops: CDR1 LNHNV, CDR2 YYDKDF (reference sequence). CDR3 length: 16 amino acids. CDR3 loop: CATSRDTGQAGETQYF. In nucleotides, the CDR3 is TGTGCCACCAGCAGAGATACAGGTCAGGCCGGAGAGACCCAGTACTTC.

The chain carries TRBV20-1 and TRBJ2-3; D is undetermined. Germline V CDR1 and CDR2: DFQATT, SNEGSKA (reference sequence). The CDR3 consists of 13 residues. The ends were cut back, 5 bases at V and 0 bases at J, with 9 bases in the middle. CDR3 sequence (DNA): TGCAGTGCTGGGGTGGGGAGCACAGATACGCAGTATTTT. This translates into CSAGVGSTDTQYF.

This clonotype has more than one count but fewer than ten. This chain links TRBV7-8 with TRBJ1-1; D gene unclear. Germline V CDR1 and CDR2: SGHVS, FQNEAQ. The CDR3 runs 12 residues. V lost 2 bases to trimming and J lost 7 bases, with 8 bases between them. CDR3 sequence: CASSLFPSEAFF. CDR3 sequence (DNA): TGTGCCAGCAGCTTATTCCCCAGTGAAGCTTTCTTT.

This chain's CDR3 is CATSDATGNTIYF. CDR3 DNA sequence: TGTGCCACCAGTGACGCGACGGGAAACACCATATATTTT. The V call is TRBV24-1, the J call TRBJ1-3; D is unresolved. This CDR3 has 13 amino acids. V shed 4 bases and J shed 4 bases, with 7 bases lying between them. CDR1 KGHDR and CDR2 SFDVKD come from the germline V gene.

This chain joins TRBV5-1 and TRBJ2-3; 7 bases line up with TRBD2. Trimming cost V 5 bases and J 4 bases; bases outside gene matches: 31. This CDR3 comprises 22 residues. Germline lookup yields CDR1 SGHRS and CDR2 YFSETQ. Here the CDR3 reads CASRPTAFHSGSGQKQADTQYF. CDR3 nucleotides: TGCGCCAGCAGACCGACGGCGTTTCACTCAGGTAGCGGGCAAAAGCAGGCAGATACGCAGTATTTT.

This chain connects TRBV18 to TRBJ2-1; 11 bases map to TRBD2. Germline values: CDR1 KGHSH, CDR2 LQKENI. The V segment lost 4 bases and the J segment 4 bases; nucleotides outside the gene matches: 9. This CDR3 region has 17 residues. The CDR3 DNA reads TGTGCCAGCTCACTGGATAGCGGGAGGGCCATATACAATGAGCAGTTCTTC. This codes for CASSLDSGRAIYNEQFF.